This T cell receptor beta chain was sequenced for a study of shared clonotypes between healthy human individuals. Study-level results: Non-shared clonotypes had lower generation probabilities than clonotypes shared by all four sorted-subset donors.

TCRdb keeps only in-frame clones here, not all; method: immunoSEQ multiplex PCR. Of 600,000 to 750,000 clones listed, roughly 72% are singletons. CDR3 size: 15 residues. Per the germline V gene, CDR1 is SQVTM and CDR2 is ANQGSEA. J gave up 5 bases and V 3 bases, and 6 bases lay outside the gene matches. Concerning this clone: What it binds is not known.

This chain joins TRBV29-1 and TRBJ2-1; 11 bases are a match to TRBD2. The sequence came from a woman aged 30 to 39 in good health. The specimen was memory CD4+ T cells sorted from blood. Subset indicated: CD45RA-negative fraction. The CDR3 nucleotides read TGCAGCGTTGAGATAGCGGGAGGGCCCGACAATGAGCAGTTCTTC. As protein: CSVEIAGGPDNEQFF.